This is a list of T cell receptor beta chains from one sample in a study of T-cell reconstitution after alpha-beta-depleted transplantation in children. Each CDR3 protein is one row after TCRdb ran MiXCR on the PCR reads. This sample has about 150,000 distinct CDR3 sequences, with roughly 10% found just once. Sequencing used PBMCs, obtained before TCRalphabeta/CD19-depleted stem cell transplant. These receptors all come from a boy aged 2 to 9 with acute myeloid leukemia, due to receive a stem cell transplant. CDR3s include the opening cysteine and the closing phenylalanine or tryptophan. A D gene is named only where the DNA matches it firmly. Clone size is stated in some rows and not others, as once, few, many or a class when expanded.

clone_size	d_call	v_call	j_call	cdr3_nt	cdr3_aa
many	.	TRBV12-3/TRBV12-4	TRBJ2-5	TGTGCCAGCACCACGGACGGGGAGGCATGGGAGACCCAGTACTTC	CASTTDGEAWETQYF
many	.	TRBV28	TRBJ2-5	TGTGCCAGCAGTCTTCCGACCTATAGGACACAAGAGACCCAGTACTTC	CASSLPTYRTQETQYF
many	.	TRBV3-1	TRBJ2-2	TGTGCCAGCAGCCACGACAGCAACACCGGGGAGCTGTTTTTT	CASSHDSNTGELFF
.	TRBD1	TRBV4-1	TRBJ2-1	TGCGCCAGCAGCCCGGGACAGGGGTCCGACAATGAGCAGTTCTTC	CASSPGQGSDNEQFF
once	TRBD2	TRBV12-3/TRBV12-4	TRBJ2-2	TGTGCCAGCAGTCCCCCTCGGTTCAGCGGGAGAGACACCGGGGAGCTGTTTTTT	CASSPPRFSGRDTGELFF
many	.	TRBV6-2/TRBV6-3	TRBJ2-1	TGTGCCAGCACCGATCCCGGGACCTACAATGAGCAGTTCTTC	CASTDPGTYNEQFF
many	.	TRBV28	TRBJ2-7	TGTGCCAGCAGCCCCACGAGGGGGGAAAGACTTAACGAGCAGTACTTC	CASSPTRGERLNEQYF
few	TRBD2	TRBV12-3/TRBV12-4	TRBJ2-5	TGTGCCAGCAGGCGCGGGGGGGCCGGAGAGACCCAGTACTTC	CASRRGGAGETQYF
many	.	TRBV28	TRBJ2-7	TGTGCCAGCAGTCGTTTGCGCGGATATAACGAGCAGTACTTC	CASSRLRGYNEQYF
once	TRBD2	TRBV9	TRBJ2-3	TGTGCCAGCAGCGTATCTAGCGGGGGGACAGATACGCAGTATTTT	CASSVSSGGTDTQYF
.	TRBD1	TRBV11-1	TRBJ2-1	TGTGCCAGCAGCCACCCGGACAGGTCGAATGAGCAGTTCTTC	CASSHPDRSNEQFF
many	TRBD2	TRBV20-1	TRBJ2-3	TGCAGTGCTAGACTAGCGGGGGCCTCAGATACGCAGTATTTT	CSARLAGASDTQYF
many	TRBD2	TRBV4-2	TRBJ2-5	TGTGCCAGCAGCCAAGATCCGGGGGGGCAAGAGACCCAGTACTTC	CASSQDPGGQETQYF